This TCR beta chain was recovered during a study of blood T cells in healthy people across ages (dated by TCRdb to the mid-2010s). At the level of the whole study: In model experiments, roughly one uniquely barcoded TCR beta cDNA molecule per two T cells was captured by template switching. Age-related changes in TCR beta repertoire diversity were measured in the study by deep sequencing normalized with unique cDNA molecular identifiers. The donors were split into four age groups: young (average 16 years), middle-aged (about 40), aged (approximately 60) and long-lived (under 90). To avoid experimental bias, donors of different ages were spread randomly across the sequencing lanes. The study analyzed two additional independent replicas of 1 million unique cDNA reads from the same blood draw for two donors, one aged 18 to 29 and one aged 80 or older.

The paper as a whole reports these results and caveats: Bulk unsorted PBMC profiling prevented conclusive comparison of naive and antigen-experienced compartments. Because donor CMV infection status was unknown, age-related changes in expanded clonotypes were potentially confounded. Estimates of total diversity based on one million sequenced T cells were regarded as lower bounds and as underestimates. Compared with the aged group, the long-lived group had more naive CD4+ T cells, fewer expanded clones and increased TCR diversity, a pattern suggesting age selection. Observed TCR beta diversity per million T cells fell roughly linearly with age, and a significant reduction was already apparent by age around 39. There was a strong correlation between observed TCR beta diversity and the percentage of naive T cells measured by flow cytometry.

The donors were some 39 Caucasian individuals from Russia, aged roughly 6 to 90 years, who were systemically healthy. Around 10 milliliters of peripheral blood were collected from each donor into EDTA-treated Vacutainer tubes. Ficoll-Paque density-gradient centrifugation was used to isolate PBMCs, with at least 7 million obtained per sample. Trizol reagent was used to extract total RNA from PBMCs, with at least 5.5 micrograms per sample. For every donor, flow cytometry on a PBMC aliquot measured the percentage of naive CD45RAhigh/CD27high T cells. A note on this clonotype: It lacks a known antigen. Base quality data are lacking; no much larger clone is found one base away.

Receptor libraries were prepared by 5' RACE. The second PCR ran for about 6 to 12 cycles and used a J-beta primer mix along with a sample-barcoded 5' primer. A template-switch 5' adaptor carrying 12 random nucleotides introduced a unique molecular identifier onto each TCR beta cDNA molecule. Each sample yielded at least 2.5 million CDR3-containing paired-end reads. First-strand cDNA was synthesized from all RNA with the Mint cDNA synthesis kit, primed by a TRBC-specific oligonucleotide. Following uracil-DNA glycosylase treatment, all cDNA underwent a first 18-cycle PCR with the universal primers M1SS and BC2_uni_R. The paper's processing steps were these. Normalization of each sample was performed by random selection of 1 million high-quality reads, each carrying a distinct molecular identifier. Instead of being binned into consensus sequences, reads that shared molecular identifiers were thrown out. MiTCR, run with a Q25 quality threshold and the strictest error-elimination algorithm, handled CDR3 identification, clonotype clustering and error correction. A nonparametric unseen species model with Euler transformation was used to estimate lower-bound total TCR beta diversity. TCRdb reworked the public reads: Q25 trimming with fastp, MiXCR clone assembly, productive beta chains retained. Every distinct CDR3 protein forms one entry, paired with its most common genes and DNA. The V and J calls were determined by TCRdb, not by the authors. Recorded for this sample are around 1,800,000 distinct CDR3 sequences; 39% of them occurred a single time. The ten most abundant clones make up 20% to 25% of the sample.

The V end loses 4 bases and the J end loses 0 bases, and a stretch of 10 bases separates them. In the germline V gene, CDR1 corresponds to SGHRS and CDR2 to YFSETQ. The CDR3 has 15 amino acids, counting the end cysteine and phenylalanine. The entry retains the CDR3 DNA only, 45 bases that are in frame from base 1. Here the chain combines TRBV5-1 and TRBJ1-4, with no D gene named confidently. The sample was blood. This receptor was obtained from a human donor in good health. The CDR3 protein: CASSLEHATNEKLFF. The bases are TGCGCCAGCAGCCTTGAACACGCAACTAATGAAAAACTGTTTTTT.